The 24 T cell receptor beta chains listed next were all sequenced from one sample in a study of blood T cell repertoires in COVID-19. Profiled with immunoSEQ multiplex PCR; TCRdb holds only in-frame clones, not every one. The sample has 130,000 or so clones, about 83% seen once. Sequencing used peripheral blood. The receptors originated from a man at least 80 years old with active or convalescent COVID-19.

The chain is built from TRBV5-1 and TRBJ1-4; 9 bases align to TRBD1. Per germline, CDR1 SGHRS and CDR2 YFSETQ. V shed 4 bases and J 7 bases; nucleotides not matched to a gene: 8. The CDR3 consists of 15 residues. CDR3 in amino acids: CASSAGTGRFEKLFF. CDR3 coding DNA: TGCGCCAGCAGCGCCGGGACAGGGAGGTTTGAAAAACTGTTTTTT. The entire variable domain, with the rest obtained from reference TRBV5-1 and TRBJ1-4, is as follows: KAGVTQTPRYLIKTRGQQVTLSCSPISGHRSVSWYQQTPGQGLQFLFEYFSETQRNKGNFPGRFSGRQFSNSRSEMNVSTLELGDSALYLCASSAGTGRFEKLFFGSGTQLSVL.

The gene calls are TRBV4-3 and TRBJ1-2, with 7 bases aligning to TRBD1. V was pared by 4 bases and J by 5 bases, with 10 bases of the junction left unmatched. CDR1 LGHNA and CDR2 YSLEER come from the germline V gene. CDR3 length: 15 residues. The CDR3 protein is CASSRSLTGDYGYTF. The CDR3 nucleotides are TGCGCCAGCAGCCGATCATTAACAGGGGATTATGGCTACACCTTC.

The gene calls are TRBV2 and TRBJ1-6; 10 positions match TRBD1. CDR1 SNHLY and CDR2 FYNNEI come from the germline V gene. The V gene end was trimmed by 5 bases and the J gene end by 6 bases; junction bases not matched to a gene: 1. This CDR3 spans 14 amino acids. The CDR3 here is CASSRDRGNSPLHF. The CDR3 coding sequence is TGTGCCAGCAGTCGGGACAGGGGTAATTCACCCCTCCACTTT.

The chain employs TRBV28 and TRBJ1-1; 7 bases agree with TRBD1. The CDR3 contains 11 residues. V lost 4 bases to trimming and J lost 8 bases; unmatched junction nucleotides: 1. Germline V lookup: CDR1 MDHEN, CDR2 SYDVKM. DNA of the CDR3: TGTGCCAGCAGTTGGGACAGAGAAGCTTTCTTT. Translation gives CASSWDREAFF. The full variable domain, its missing parts supplied by reference TRBV28 and TRBJ1-1, is DVKVTQSSRYLVKRTGEKVFLECVQDMDHENMFWYRQDPGLGLRLIYFSYDVKMKEKGDIPEGYSVSREKKERFSLILESASTNQTSMYLCASSWDREAFFGQGTRLTVV.

This clone has just one count. The chain links TRBV9 to TRBJ2-3; the D is unclear. Between the trimmed V and J ends, which lost 3 bases and 2 bases, there was a span of 19 bases. Germline-derived CDR1 and CDR2 are SGDLS and YYNGEE. This CDR3 has 17 amino acids. This chain's CDR3 is CASSAERLTFPTDTQYF. The DNA of the CDR3 is TGTGCCAGCAGCGCCGAGAGACTCACTTTTCCCACAGATACGCAGTATTTT.

The chain employs TRBV6-2 or TRBV6-3 and TRBJ1-5, with TRBD1 matching over 9 bases. Per germline, CDR1 MNHEY and CDR2 SVGEGT. The CDR3 runs to 15 residues. With 0 bases clipped from V and 8 bases from J, the junction kept 5 bases outside the gene matches. The CDR3 here is CASSYSIDRGKPQHF. CDR3 nucleotides: TGTGCCAGCAGTTACTCGATCGACAGGGGGAAGCCCCAGCATTTT.

As DNA, the CDR3 is TGTGCCAGCAGCTTGCACAGGCAGACCTACTACGAGCAGTACTTC. This translates into CASSLHRQTYYEQYF. The chain recombines TRBV5-5 with TRBJ2-7, with D possibly TRBD1 on 5 matching bases. V lost 1 base to trimming and J lost 3 bases, with 14 bases between them. Per germline, CDR1 SGHKS and CDR2 YYEKEE (reference sequence). The CDR3 length is 15 residues. The full variable domain, with the rest looked up from reference TRBV5-5 and TRBJ2-7, is DAGVTQSPTHLIKTRGQQVTLRCSPISGHKSVSWYQQVLGQGPQFIFQYYEKEERGRGNFPDRFSARQFPNYSSELNVNALLLGDSALYLCASSLHRQTYYEQYFGPGTRLTVT.

The chain recombines TRBV5-4 with TRBJ1-1; D not certain. Germline lookup yields CDR1 SGHNT and CDR2 YYREEE (reference sequence). V was pared by 3 bases and J by 1 base, with 13 bases between. This CDR3 is built from 15 residues. The CDR3 DNA reads as TGTGCCAGCAGCTGGGCATGGTCGGAGAACACTGAAGCTTTCTTT. As protein: CASSWAWSENTEAFF.

V and J are TRBV19 and TRBJ1-5; D gene unclear. The germline CDR1 and CDR2 sequences are LNHDA and SQIVND (reference sequence). The CDR3 is made up of 15 amino acids. The germline V and J ends were trimmed by 6 bases and 0 bases, with 12 bases remaining between them. The CDR3 here is CASSSTDYSNQPQHF. The DNA for the CDR3 is TGTGCCAGTAGCTCAACAGATTATAGCAATCAGCCCCAGCATTTT. Together with reference TRBV19 and TRBJ1-5, the CDR3 gives the full variable domain: DGGITQSPKYLFRKEGQNVTLSCEQNLNHDAMYWYRQDPGQGLRLIYYSQIVNDFQKGDIAEGYSVSREKKESFPLTVTSAQKNPTAFYLCASSSTDYSNQPQHFGDGTRLSIL.

This sequence joins TRBV6-2 or TRBV6-3 and TRBJ1-5; D is undetermined. CDR1 and CDR2 (germline): MNHEY, SVGEGT. The CDR3 totals 12 residues. Trimming removed 4 bases at V and 5 bases at J, with 6 bases between. CDR3 residues: CASSSRDQPQHF. CDR3 bases: TGTGCCAGCAGTTCGAGGGATCAGCCCCAGCATTTT.

The chain has TRBV18 and TRBJ2-3; perhaps TRBD1 as D (5 bases). This CDR3 has 14 amino acids. Per the germline V gene, CDR1 is KGHSH and CDR2 is LQKENI. V was pared by 6 bases and J by 5 bases, with 15 bases between. CDR3 DNA: TGTGCCAGCTCGAAAACGGCTAGGGGAGATACGCAGTATTTT. Translated: CASSKTARGDTQYF.

This clone has only a few counts. CDR3 region: CASTRTVIGDSPLHF. The DNA of the CDR3 is TGTGCCAGCACGCGGACAGTCATAGGGGATTCACCCCTCCACTTT. This chain links TRBV5-5 with TRBJ1-6; a possible D gene is TRBD1 (6 bases). Germline CDR1 SGHKS, CDR2 YYEKEE (reference sequence). The CDR3 extends over 15 amino acids. The V and J ends lost 6 bases and 8 bases respectively, with 18 bases between them.

The genes are TRBV2 and TRBJ1-1; unclear D gene. CDR3 length: 12 residues. The germline CDR1 and CDR2 sequences are SNHLY and FYNNEI. Trimming cost V 4 bases and J 5 bases, with 8 bases left between them. The CDR3 reads CASSGLGTEAFF. The CDR3 bases are TGTGCCAGCAGTGGACTAGGTACTGAAGCTTTCTTT.

This chain joins TRBV24-1 and TRBJ2-2, with a tentative D call TRBD2 (5 bases). This CDR3 contains 18 residues. Germline loops: CDR1 KGHDR, CDR2 SFDVKD. V was clipped by 1 base and J by 1 base, with 15 bases between them. CDR3 in amino acids: CATSDFEIIGKNTGELFF. The CDR3 DNA reads as TGTGCCACCAGTGATTTCGAGATTATCGGGAAGAACACCGGGGAGCTGTTTTTT.

The chain is built from TRBV18 and TRBJ2-1; 8 bases are a match to TRBD2. CDR1 and CDR2 (germline): KGHSH, LQKENI. J was trimmed by 2 bases and V by 6 bases; bases with no gene match: 6. CDR3 length equals 15 residues. The DNA for the CDR3 is TGTGCCAGCTCCCGCGGGGGGTCTGCCTACAATGAGCAGTTCTTC. Its protein product is CASSRGGSAYNEQFF.

The chain couples TRBV6-5 to TRBJ1-2, with D perhaps matching TRBD1 (6 bases). This CDR3 has 12 amino acids. Germline CDR1 reads MNHEY; CDR2 reads SVGAGI. V dropped 6 bases and J dropped 8 bases, with 13 bases sitting between them. CDR3 nucleotide sequence: TGTGCCAGCAGCCGTACAGGGAGAGGCTACACCTTC. Translated, it gives CASSRTGRGYTF.

In nucleotides, the CDR3 is TGTGCCAGCAGTATCTCGACAGGGAGCTCCTACAATGAGCAGTTCTTC. Its protein product is CASSISTGSSYNEQFF. The rearrangement links TRBV6-6 to TRBJ2-1, with 7 bases lining up with TRBD1. V lost 5 bases, J lost 0 bases, and 7 bases stayed unmatched. In germline, CDR1 is MNHNY, CDR2 SVGAGI (reference sequence). The CDR3 extends over 16 amino acids.

The chain recombines TRBV5-1 with TRBJ1-1; a weak D match, TRBD1 (5 bases). The CDR3 covers 14 residues. Germline V gene data show CDR1 as SGHRS and CDR2 as YFSETQ. V lost 0 bases, J lost 5 bases, and 11 bases lay in between. The CDR3 sequence is CASSLAGQRTEAFF. CDR3 coding DNA: TGCGCCAGCAGCTTGGCAGGACAAAGGACTGAAGCTTTCTTT.

The V gene is TRBV9, the J gene TRBJ2-7; no firm D call. Germline V lookup: CDR1 SGDLS, CDR2 YYNGEE. V lost 1 base to trimming and J lost 2 bases, with 16 bases between them. This CDR3 region has 16 residues. CDR3 in amino acids: CASSVNPLADAYEQYF. Written as DNA, the CDR3 is TGTGCCAGCAGCGTAAACCCCCTGGCCGATGCCTACGAGCAGTACTTC.

This clone has just a few counts. The chain combines TRBV24-1 with TRBJ2-3; TRBD2 aligns across 12 bases. Germline loops: CDR1 KGHDR, CDR2 SFDVKD. After removal of 5 bases from V and 4 bases from J, the junction contained 6 bases not matched to a gene. This CDR3 is built from 16 residues. The CDR3 sequence: CATSGSSGGASDTQYF. As DNA, the CDR3 is TGTGCCACCAGTGGATCTAGCGGGGGGGCATCAGATACGCAGTATTTT.

The chain recombines TRBV9 with TRBJ1-1, with D hard to call. This CDR3 has 14 residues. CDR1 is SGDLS and CDR2 is YYNGEE in the germline V gene. V lost 4 bases to trimming and J lost 0 bases, with 10 bases between them. This chain's CDR3 is CASSKKEVNTEAFF. CDR3 in DNA: TGTGCCAGCAGCAAAAAAGAGGTGAACACTGAAGCTTTCTTT.

This clone was seen only a few times. The chain uses TRBV5-1 and TRBJ1-2, with D tentatively TRBD1 (6 bases). The CDR3 has 13 amino acids. V was clipped by 2 bases and J by 6 bases, with 11 bases between them. From germline, CDR1 is SGHRS and CDR2 YFSETQ. Here the CDR3 reads CASSFTGRDGYTF. The CDR3 DNA follows: TGCGCCAGCAGCTTTACAGGGCGGGATGGCTACACCTTC.

The chain couples TRBV2 to TRBJ2-1; D may be TRBD1 (6 bases). V lost 1 base to trimming and J lost 2 bases, with 9 bases between them. The V gene's germline CDR1 is SNHLY and CDR2 FYNNEI. The CDR3 is made up of 15 amino acids. CDR3 bases: TGTGCCAGCAGTGAAGACAGGGCCCCCTACAATGAGCAGTTCTTC. This codes for CASSEDRAPYNEQFF. The full variable domain, rest sourced from reference TRBV2 and TRBJ2-1, is EPEVTQTPSHQVTQMGQEVILRCVPISNHLYFYWYRQILGQKVEFLVSFYNNEISEKSEIFDDQFSVERPDGSNFTLKIRSTKLEDSAMYFCASSEDRAPYNEQFFGPGTRLTVL.

The chain joins TRBV4-2 to TRBJ2-3; D might be TRBD2 (5 bases). The CDR3 is 15 residues long. Trimming took 0 bases from V and 9 from J, leaving 16 bases between them. Germline V gene data show CDR1 as LGHNA and CDR2 as YNFKEQ. CDR3 residues: CASSQDQVATGTQYF. The CDR3 nucleotides read TGTGCCAGCAGCCAAGATCAGGTAGCCACGGGGACGCAGTATTTT.